This TCR beta chain was profiled in a study of T-cell memory formation after mild COVID-19. On the study more broadly: In these data, TCR clusters were largely donor specific.

This clonotype appeared a few times. Antigen unknown. Study conclusions and caveats: Nothing showed for sure that second-wave clones peaking on day 37 were SARS-CoV-2 specific. Some responding clones appeared in pre-infection memory, suggesting cross-reactive memory joined.

It was 5'RACE with constant-segment primers that produced the TCR alpha and TCR beta cDNA libraries, which carried sample barcodes and UMIs. TCRdb fed the 5' RACE reads into MiXCR, producing one record per CDR3 protein. Here the sample spans a few hundred thousand distinct CDR3 sequences, less than 25% being singletons. The CDR3 is 14 residues long. The V gene end was trimmed by 11 bases and the J gene end by 6 bases; junction bases not matched to a gene: 11. The material sequenced was PBMCs or a T cell subset sorted from them (not recorded which). This clonotype was sampled from an adult woman who had mild COVID-19 (a few samples of this study predate the infection). Cell type and time point are not known. The gene calls are TRBV12-3 or TRBV12-4 and TRBJ1-2; 11 bases fit TRBD1. The CDR3 DNA reads TGTGCCTGCATGAGTAGGACAGGGGGCGATGGCTACACCTTC. The encoded protein is CACMSRTGGDGYTF.